The 20 T cell receptor beta chains below all came from one sample that was sequenced in a study of blood T cells in healthy people across ages (dated by TCRdb to about 2015). The library came from 5' RACE. The reads were generated on an Illumina HiSeq 2500. The second PCR ran for about 6 to 11 cycles and used a J-beta primer mix along with a sample-barcoded 5' primer. TCRdb itself trimmed the public reads at Q25 with fastp, ran MiXCR and retained productive beta chains. Rows are combined by CDR3 protein, so each entry shows the most common genes and DNA. This sample lists 750,000 to 1,000,000 distinct CDR3 sequences; 25% to 35% were detected once. The ten largest make up around 9.6% of the sample. The same data also contributed to another study, on T cells of mothers and their children.

The sequenced material came from blood. The receptors come from a woman between 35 and 50 years old in good health.

Only a few counts were recorded for this clonotype. This chain joins TRBV20-1 and TRBJ2-7; 8 bases agree with TRBD1. The CDR3 runs 16 residues. V lost 0 bases to trimming and J lost 1 base; unmatched junction nucleotides: 8. Germline V CDR1 and CDR2: DFQATT, SNEGSKA (reference sequence). The CDR3 nucleotides read TGCAGTGCTAGAGAAGCCAGGGGGCGCGGGTCCTACGAGCAGTACTTC. Translation: CSAREARGRGSYEQYF.

This clonotype has more than one count but fewer than ten. The chain employs TRBV20-1 and TRBJ1-6; possible D gene TRBD1, 5 bases. There are 16 residues in the CDR3. Germline V CDR1 and CDR2: DFQATT, SNEGSKA (reference sequence). The V end was cut by 4 bases, the J end by 0 bases, with 13 bases between. The CDR3 region is CSATGTVRSYNSPLHF. CDR3 in DNA: TGCAGTGCTACCGGGACCGTACGCTCCTATAATTCACCCCTCCACTTT.

The genes are TRBV9 and TRBJ2-7; D not resolved. V gave up 2 bases and J gave up 3 bases, with 12 bases separating them. The CDR3 consists of 14 residues. Per the germline V gene, CDR1 is SGDLS and CDR2 is YYNGEE. In DNA form, the CDR3 reads TGTGCCAGCAGCGTGGATTTAGGAAACTACGAGCAGTACTTC. This codes for CASSVDLGNYEQYF.

This clonotype turned up a few times. The rearrangement joins TRBV6-5 to TRBJ1-1, with TRBD1 matching over 8 bases. The CDR3 has 16 amino acids. V gave up 2 bases and J gave up 3 bases; unmatched junction bases: 8. Germline CDR1 reads MNHEY; CDR2 reads SVGAGI. CDR3 bases: TGTGCCAGCAGTTACCTCCAGGGGGCGCGGGACACTGAAGCTTTCTTT. It codes for CASSYLQGARDTEAFF.

This clonotype has a handful of counts. The chain recombines TRBV28 with TRBJ2-1, with 9 bases aligning to TRBD1. The V gene's germline CDR1 is MDHEN and CDR2 SYDVKM. V shed 5 bases and J 6 bases; nucleotides not matched to a gene: 8. There are 15 residues in the CDR3. The CDR3: CASSTPGTGINEQFF. DNA for the CDR3: TGTGCCAGCAGTACCCCCGGGACAGGGATCAATGAGCAGTTCTTC.

The J gene is TRBJ1-2, the V gene TRBV7-9; TRBD1 might be the D (5 bases). Trimming removed 5 bases at V and 5 bases at J, with 12 bases between. Germline V lookup: CDR1 SEHNR, CDR2 FQNEAQ (reference sequence). The CDR3 spans 13 residues. CDR3 nucleotide sequence: TGTGCCAGCAGCGCCCCGACAGTTTATGGCTACACCTTC. It is translated as CASSAPTVYGYTF.

The J gene is TRBJ1-1, the V gene TRBV12-3 or TRBV12-4; 8 bases agree with TRBD1. Trimming took 4 bases from V and 6 from J; bases not matched to a gene: 7. The CDR3 has 14 amino acids. The DNA of the CDR3 is TGTGCCAGCAGTTCGCTAGACAGGGGCCCTGAAGCTTTCTTT. As protein: CASSSLDRGPEAFF.

This clonotype showed up just a few times. V gene TRBV2 combines with J gene TRBJ2-5; TRBD2 aligns across 14 bases. This CDR3 spans 17 amino acids. The germline CDR1 and CDR2 sequences are SNHLY and FYNNEI. V dropped 7 bases and J dropped 1; count of bases not matched to a gene: 8. The CDR3 reads CASTRTSGGTFQETQYF. The CDR3 DNA sequence: TGTGCCAGCACCAGGACTAGCGGGGGGACTTTCCAAGAGACCCAGTACTTC.

The chain uses TRBV28 and TRBJ2-3, with 10 bases matching TRBD1. CDR3 length equals 17 residues. V lost 3 bases to trimming and J lost 2 bases; unmatched junction nucleotides: 8. Germline CDR1 is MDHEN and CDR2 is SYDVKM. The CDR3 loop reads CASSLSGTGAFTDTQYF. In DNA, the CDR3 is TGTGCCAGCAGTTTGTCCGGGACAGGGGCTTTCACAGATACGCAGTATTTT.

This rearrangement joins TRBV9 to TRBJ1-1; 8 nucleotides agree with TRBD1. The CDR3 is 15 amino acids. With V trimmed by 6 bases and J by 2 bases, 9 bases remained unmatched. Germline V gene data show CDR1 as SGDLS and CDR2 as YYNGEE. CDR3 protein: CASNPRAGGNTEAFF. The CDR3 bases are TGTGCCAGCAACCCCCGGGCAGGGGGCAACACTGAAGCTTTCTTT.

A note on this clonotype: The junction and the germline gene differ at one end; a read error may be behind it. The rearrangement uses TRBV3-1 and TRBJ1-2, with 8 bases lining up with TRBD1. The CDR3 consists of 16 residues. Germline CDR1 reads LGHDT; CDR2 reads YNNKEL (reference sequence). DNA of the CDR3: TGTACCAGCAGCCATACAGGGACAGGATCTAACTATGGCTACACCTTC. Amino acid sequence: CTSSHTGTGSNYGYTF.

The J gene is TRBJ2-2, the V gene TRBV28; D unclear. CDR1 and CDR2 (germline): MDHEN, SYDVKM. The ends were cut back, 10 bases at V and 1 base at J, with 19 bases in the middle. The CDR3 is 16 amino acids. CDR3 in amino acids: CATKTDWPKNTGELFF. CDR3 DNA sequence: TGTGCCACCAAAACGGATTGGCCTAAGAACACCGGGGAGCTGTTTTTT.

Regarding this clonotype: The junction differs from germline at one of its ends, possibly a read error. This rearrangement joins TRBV4-1 to TRBJ2-1, with TRBD2 matching 13 bases. Germline values: CDR1 MGHRA, CDR2 YSYEKL. The CDR3 has 17 residues. This chain's CDR3 is CAGSQLLAGGLLYEQFF. CDR3 in DNA: TGCGCCGGCAGCCAGTTACTAGCGGGGGGGCTTCTGTATGAGCAGTTCTTC.

This clonotype was picked up many times. The V and J genes are TRBV6-1 and TRBJ2-5, with 9 nucleotides matching TRBD1. The V segment lost 7 bases and the J segment 4 bases; nucleotides outside the gene matches: 7. Germline V CDR1 and CDR2: MNHNS, SASEGT. The CDR3 spans 14 residues. CDR3 sequence: CASKGQDRGETQYF. The CDR3 region has the DNA TGTGCCAGCAAGGGTCAGGACAGGGGAGAGACCCAGTACTTC.

The sample holds a few counts of this clonotype. The rearrangement joins TRBV12-3 or TRBV12-4 to TRBJ2-3, with a possible D match to TRBD1 (6 bases). The V gene lost 7 bases and the J gene lost 1 base, with 15 bases spanning the gap. The CDR3 runs to 15 residues. In nucleotides, the CDR3 is TGTGCCAGCACCCGACAGGTAGTTGGCACAGATACGCAGTATTTT. Translation: CASTRQVVGTDTQYF.

The chain combines TRBV18 with TRBJ2-7, with 9 bases fitting TRBD2. The CDR3 runs 14 residues. V lost 2 bases and J lost 5; bases outside the gene matches: 4. In germline, CDR1 is KGHSH, CDR2 LQKENI. The CDR3 nucleotides are TGTGCCAGCTCACCAGATAGCGGGGGCAACGAGCAGTACTTC. Translating gives CASSPDSGGNEQYF.

This clonotype came up a few times. J is TRBJ2-7 and V is TRBV7-2, with D possibly TRBD1 on 5 matching bases. The germline V gene has CDR1 SGHTA and CDR2 FQGNSA. This CDR3 spans 15 amino acids. The V end was cut by 5 bases, the J end by 0 bases, with 14 bases between. The DNA for the CDR3 is TGTGCCAGCAGCAGGCAGGGATGGAGCTCCTACGAGCAGTACTTC. It specifies CASSRQGWSSYEQYF.

This clonotype was seen only a few times. The CDR3: CASSLDLRDTSRGYTF. The CDR3 coding sequence is TGTGCCAGCAGCTTAGACCTCCGGGACACAAGTAGGGGCTACACCTTC. The V and J genes are TRBV7-2 and TRBJ1-2; possibly TRBD1 for D (6 bases). Trimming removed 1 base at V and 8 bases at J, with 20 bases between. The CDR3 extends over 16 amino acids. Germline V gene lookup returns CDR1 SGHTA and CDR2 FQGNSA.

This clonotype was recorded a few times. The gene calls are TRBV25-1 and TRBJ1-1, with D tentatively TRBD1 (5 bases). This CDR3 has 16 residues. V was trimmed by 5 bases and J by 1 base, leaving 17 bases between them. The germline gives CDR1 MGHDK, CDR2 SYGVNS. CDR3 sequence (DNA): TGTGCCAGCAGTCCTGTCGGATGGCAGGGGAACACTGAAGCTTTCTTT. It translates to CASSPVGWQGNTEAFF.

The CDR3 spells CASRRQGTSDGYTF. DNA for the CDR3: TGTGCCAGCAGAAGACAGGGAACAAGCGATGGCTACACCTTC. The V gene is TRBV6-2 or TRBV6-3, the J gene TRBJ1-2, with 7 bases fitting TRBD1. The ends lost 6 bases at V and 6 bases at J; junction bases unmatched: 10. CDR3 length: 14 residues. Germline assignment: CDR1 MNHEY and CDR2 SVGEGT.